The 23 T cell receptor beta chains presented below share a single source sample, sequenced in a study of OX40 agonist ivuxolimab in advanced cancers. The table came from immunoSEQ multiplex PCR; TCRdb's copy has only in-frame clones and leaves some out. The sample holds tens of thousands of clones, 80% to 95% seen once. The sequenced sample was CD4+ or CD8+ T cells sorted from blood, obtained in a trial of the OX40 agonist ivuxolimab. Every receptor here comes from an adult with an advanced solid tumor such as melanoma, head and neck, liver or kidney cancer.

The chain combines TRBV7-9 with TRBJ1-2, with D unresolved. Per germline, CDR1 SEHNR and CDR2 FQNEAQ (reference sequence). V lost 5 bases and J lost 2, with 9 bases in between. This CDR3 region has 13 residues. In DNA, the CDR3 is TGTGCCAGCAGCCCACAGAGGAACTATGGCTACACCTTC. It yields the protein CASSPQRNYGYTF.

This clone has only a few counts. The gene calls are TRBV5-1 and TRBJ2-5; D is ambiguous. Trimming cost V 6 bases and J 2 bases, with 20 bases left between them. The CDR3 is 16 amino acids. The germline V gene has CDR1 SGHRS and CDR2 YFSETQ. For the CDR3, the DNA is TGCGCCAGCACCAACCCACGGCAACCTTCTCAAGAGACCCAGTACTTC. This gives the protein CASTNPRQPSQETQYF.

DNA for the CDR3: TGTGCCAGCAGCCAAGAGGGGGGCTACACCTTC. Its protein product is CASSQEGGYTF. The V call is TRBV4-2, the J call TRBJ1-2; D remains unclear. The CDR3 consists of 11 residues. Trimming shortened V by 0 bases and J by 8 bases, and 4 bases separated the two germline ends. Germline lookup yields CDR1 LGHNA and CDR2 YNFKEQ.

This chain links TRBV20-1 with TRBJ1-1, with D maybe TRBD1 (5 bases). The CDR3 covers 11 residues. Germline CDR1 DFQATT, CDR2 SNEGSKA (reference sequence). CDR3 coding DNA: TGCAGACTGGTGGGGGGCACTGAAGCTTTCTTT. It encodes CRLVGGTEAFF.

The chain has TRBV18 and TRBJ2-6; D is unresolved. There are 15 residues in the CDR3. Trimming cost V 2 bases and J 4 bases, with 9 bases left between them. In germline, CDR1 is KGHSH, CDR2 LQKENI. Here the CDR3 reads CASSPDPGGANVLTF. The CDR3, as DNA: TGTGCCAGCTCACCAGACCCGGGCGGGGCCAACGTCCTGACTTTC.

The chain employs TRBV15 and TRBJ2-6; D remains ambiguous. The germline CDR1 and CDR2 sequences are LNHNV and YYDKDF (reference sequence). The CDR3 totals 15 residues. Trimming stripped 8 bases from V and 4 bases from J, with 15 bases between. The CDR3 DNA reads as TGTGCCACCGGTCGTGGGCTCCCCGGGGCCAACGTCCTGACTTTC. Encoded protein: CATGRGLPGANVLTF.

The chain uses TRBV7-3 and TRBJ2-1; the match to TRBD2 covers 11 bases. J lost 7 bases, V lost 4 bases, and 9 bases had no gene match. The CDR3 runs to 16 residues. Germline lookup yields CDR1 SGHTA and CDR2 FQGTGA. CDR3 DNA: TGTGCCAGCAGCTCGTCTAGCGGGAGGAGTAGGAATGAGCAGTTCTTC. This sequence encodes CASSSSSGRSRNEQFF.

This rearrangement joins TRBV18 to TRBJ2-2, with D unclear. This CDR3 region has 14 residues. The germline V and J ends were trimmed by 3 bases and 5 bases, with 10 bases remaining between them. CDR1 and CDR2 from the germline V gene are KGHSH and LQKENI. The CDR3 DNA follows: TGTGCCAGCTCACCCTTGGACGGAACCGGGGAGCTGTTTTTT. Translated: CASSPLDGTGELFF.

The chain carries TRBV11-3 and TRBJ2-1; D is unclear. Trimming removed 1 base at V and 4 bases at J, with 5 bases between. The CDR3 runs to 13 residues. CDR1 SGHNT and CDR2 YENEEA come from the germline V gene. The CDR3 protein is CASSLAEYNEQFF. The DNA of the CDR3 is TGTGCCAGCAGCTTAGCGGAGTACAATGAGCAGTTCTTC.

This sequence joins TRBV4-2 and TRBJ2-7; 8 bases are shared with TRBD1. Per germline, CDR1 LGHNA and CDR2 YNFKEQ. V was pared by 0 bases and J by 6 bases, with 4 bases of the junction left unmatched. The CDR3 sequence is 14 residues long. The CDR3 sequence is CASSQDWTGSEQYF. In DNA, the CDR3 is TGTGCCAGCAGCCAAGACTGGACAGGGTCCGAGCAGTACTTC.

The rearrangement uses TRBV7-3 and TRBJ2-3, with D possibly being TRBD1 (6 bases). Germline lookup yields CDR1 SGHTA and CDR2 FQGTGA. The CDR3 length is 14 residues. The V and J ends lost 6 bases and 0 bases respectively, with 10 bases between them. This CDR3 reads CASRKGESTDTQYF. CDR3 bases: TGTGCCAGCAGAAAGGGGGAGAGCACAGATACGCAGTATTTT.

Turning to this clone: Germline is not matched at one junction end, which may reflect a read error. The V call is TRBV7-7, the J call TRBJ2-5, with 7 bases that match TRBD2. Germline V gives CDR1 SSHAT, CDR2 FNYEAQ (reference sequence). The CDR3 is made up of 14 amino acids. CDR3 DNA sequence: TGTGCTAGCAGCTTAGCGGGCGGGAGTCAGACCCAGTACTTC. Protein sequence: CASSLAGGSQTQYF. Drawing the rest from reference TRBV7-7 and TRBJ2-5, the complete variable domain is GAGVSQSPRYKVTKRGQDVTLRCDPISSHATLYWYQQALGQGPEFLTYFNYEAQPDKSGLPSDRFSAERPEGSISTLTIQRTEQRDSAMYRCASSLAGGSQTQYFGPGTRLLVL.

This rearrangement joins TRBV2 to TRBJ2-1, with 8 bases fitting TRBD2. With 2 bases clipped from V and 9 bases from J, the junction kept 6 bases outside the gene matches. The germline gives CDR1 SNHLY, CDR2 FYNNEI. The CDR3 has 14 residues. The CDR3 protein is CASSEYPGGGEQFF. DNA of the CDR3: TGTGCCAGCAGTGAATATCCGGGAGGGGGTGAGCAGTTCTTC.

This CDR3 reads CASSLDSNIQYF. The DNA for the CDR3 is TGTGCCAGCAGCTTGGATTCGAACATTCAGTACTTC. The V call is TRBV5-4, the J call TRBJ2-4; D is unclear. The CDR3 loop spans 12 amino acids. Germline assignment: CDR1 SGHNT and CDR2 YYREEE (reference sequence). Between the trimmed V and J ends, which lost 0 bases and 7 bases, there was a span of 5 bases. Complete variable domain (other parts from reference TRBV5-4 and TRBJ2-4): ETGVTQSPTHLIKTRGQQVTLRCSSQSGHNTVSWYQQALGQGPQFIFQYYREEENGRGNFPPRFSGLQFPNYSSELNVNALELDDSALYLCASSLDSNIQYFGAGTRLSVL.

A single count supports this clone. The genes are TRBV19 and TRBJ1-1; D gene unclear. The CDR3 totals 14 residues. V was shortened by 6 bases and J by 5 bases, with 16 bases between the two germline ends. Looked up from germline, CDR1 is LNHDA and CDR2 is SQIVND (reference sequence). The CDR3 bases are TGTGCCAGTAGCCCTACATGGGTAGGGACTGAAGCTTTCTTT. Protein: CASSPTWVGTEAFF. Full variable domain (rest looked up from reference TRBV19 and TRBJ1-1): DGGITQSPKYLFRKEGQNVTLSCEQNLNHDAMYWYRQDPGQGLRLIYYSQIVNDFQKGDIAEGYSVSREKKESFPLTVTSAQKNPTAFYLCASSPTWVGTEAFFGQGTRLTVV.

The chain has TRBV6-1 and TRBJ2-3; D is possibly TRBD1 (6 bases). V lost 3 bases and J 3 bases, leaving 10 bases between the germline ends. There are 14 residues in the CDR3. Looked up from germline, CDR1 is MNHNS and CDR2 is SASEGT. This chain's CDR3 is CASSDRGLTDTQYF. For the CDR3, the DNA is TGTGCCAGCAGTGATAGGGGGTTAACAGATACGCAGTATTTT.

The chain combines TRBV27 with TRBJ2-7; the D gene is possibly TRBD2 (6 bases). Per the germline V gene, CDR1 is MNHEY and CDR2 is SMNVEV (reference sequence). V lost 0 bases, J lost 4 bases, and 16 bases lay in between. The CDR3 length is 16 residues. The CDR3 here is CASSLSGGRRQYEQYF. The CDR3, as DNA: TGTGCCAGCAGTTTATCGGGGGGACGGAGGCAATACGAGCAGTACTTC.

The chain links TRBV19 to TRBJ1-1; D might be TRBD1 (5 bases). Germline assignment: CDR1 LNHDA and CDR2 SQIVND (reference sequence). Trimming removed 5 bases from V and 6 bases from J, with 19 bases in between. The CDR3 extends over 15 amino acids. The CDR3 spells CASSSEDRRRAEAFF. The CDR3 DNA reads TGTGCCAGTAGTTCAGAAGACAGAAGGAGGGCTGAAGCTTTCTTT. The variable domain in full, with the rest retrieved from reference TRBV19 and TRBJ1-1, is DGGITQSPKYLFRKEGQNVTLSCEQNLNHDAMYWYRQDPGQGLRLIYYSQIVNDFQKGDIAEGYSVSREKKESFPLTVTSAQKNPTAFYLCASSSEDRRRAEAFFGQGTRLTVV.

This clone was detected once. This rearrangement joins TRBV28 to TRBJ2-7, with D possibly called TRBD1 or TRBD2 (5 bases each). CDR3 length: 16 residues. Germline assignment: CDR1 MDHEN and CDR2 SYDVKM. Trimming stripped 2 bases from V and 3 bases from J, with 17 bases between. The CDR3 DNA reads TGTGCCAGCAGTTTAGGGGGAACGGCTGGTGTCTACGAGCAGTACTTC. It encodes CASSLGGTAGVYEQYF.

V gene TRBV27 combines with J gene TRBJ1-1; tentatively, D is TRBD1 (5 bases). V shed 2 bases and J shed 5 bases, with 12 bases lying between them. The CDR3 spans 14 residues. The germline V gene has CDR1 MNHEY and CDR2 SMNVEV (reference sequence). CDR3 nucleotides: TGTGCCAGCAGTTTACGCCCAGGGCATACTGAAGCTTTCTTT. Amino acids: CASSLRPGHTEAFF.

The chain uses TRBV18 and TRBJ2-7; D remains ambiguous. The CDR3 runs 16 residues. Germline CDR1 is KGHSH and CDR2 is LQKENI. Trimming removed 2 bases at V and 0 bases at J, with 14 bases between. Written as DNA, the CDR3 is TGTGCCAGCTCACCAACTTATATGGTTAGCTCCTACGAGCAGTACTTC. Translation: CASSPTYMVSSYEQYF.

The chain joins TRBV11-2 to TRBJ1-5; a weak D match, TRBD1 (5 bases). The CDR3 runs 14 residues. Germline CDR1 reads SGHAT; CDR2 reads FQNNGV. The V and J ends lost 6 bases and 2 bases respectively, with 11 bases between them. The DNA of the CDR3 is TGTGCCAGCAGTGAAGCGGGGGGCAATCAGCCCCAGCATTTT. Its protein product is CASSEAGGNQPQHF.

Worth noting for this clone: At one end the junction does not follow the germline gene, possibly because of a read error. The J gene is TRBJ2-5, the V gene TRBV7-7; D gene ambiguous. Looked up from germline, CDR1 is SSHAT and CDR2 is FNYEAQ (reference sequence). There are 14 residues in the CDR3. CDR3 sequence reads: CASSLGGYQETQYF. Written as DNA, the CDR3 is TGTGCTAGCAGCCTTGGCGGATACCAAGAGACCCAGTACTTC. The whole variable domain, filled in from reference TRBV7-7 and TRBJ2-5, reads GAGVSQSPRYKVTKRGQDVTLRCDPISSHATLYWYQQALGQGPEFLTYFNYEAQPDKSGLPSDRFSAERPEGSISTLTIQRTEQRDSAMYRCASSLGGYQETQYFGPGTRLLVL.